One and the same sample provided the 30 T cell receptor beta chains below, sequenced in a study of blood T cell repertoires in COVID-19. Using immunoSEQ multiplex PCR, the repertoire was profiled, and TCRdb retains in-frame clones only, with some absent. The data show tens of thousands of clones, roughly 86% seen once. The material sequenced was peripheral blood. Receptors were obtained from a man aged 45-65 years with active or convalescent COVID-19.

The chain recombines TRBV2 with TRBJ2-7; D possibly corresponds to TRBD1 (6 bases). V lost 2 bases, J lost 6 bases, and 11 bases lay in between. CDR1 is SNHLY and CDR2 is FYNNEI in the germline V gene. The CDR3 extends over 13 amino acids. Written as DNA, the CDR3 is TGTGCCAGCAGTGAACGTGGGGGCGGCGAGCAGTACGTC. This codes for CASSERGGGEQYV.

The CDR3 reads CASSQGQGAAETQYF. The CDR3 DNA follows: TGCGCCAGCAGCCAAGGTCAGGGGGCAGCGGAGACCCAGTACTTC. The rearrangement links TRBV4-3 to TRBJ2-5; 8 positions agree with TRBD1. In germline, CDR1 is LGHNA, CDR2 YSLEER. V trimming: 1 base; J trimming: 5 bases; junction bases outside the gene matches: 6. The CDR3 contains 15 residues.

This clone occurred once. The V gene is TRBV24-1, the J gene TRBJ2-5; a weak D match, TRBD1 (6 bases). CDR1 is KGHDR and CDR2 is SFDVKD in the germline V gene. V lost 9 bases and J lost 2, with 15 bases in between. The length of the CDR3 is 14 residues. CDR3 coding DNA: TGTGCCACCGCGAAAGGGCAGGGGCAAGAGACCCAGTACTTC. This codes for CATAKGQGQETQYF.

The V call is TRBV4-3, the J call TRBJ2-2; 11 nucleotides agree with TRBD2. CDR1 and CDR2 (germline): LGHNA, YSLEER. Germline trimming cut 1 base from V and 2 bases from J; bases unmatched to any gene: 3. This CDR3 is built from 17 residues. The CDR3 region has the DNA TGCGCCAGCAGCCAAGGACTAGCGGGGTCAAACACCGGGGAGCTGTTTTTT. Amino acid sequence: CASSQGLAGSNTGELFF.

The chain carries TRBV18 and TRBJ2-3; the match to TRBD2 covers 7 bases. The CDR3 spans 15 residues. Germline-derived CDR1 and CDR2 are KGHSH and LQKENI. Germline trimming cut 0 bases from V and 2 bases from J; bases unmatched to any gene: 2. CDR3 residues: CASSPPGTNTDTQYF. The DNA of the CDR3 is TGTGCCAGCTCACCACCGGGGACTAACACAGATACGCAGTATTTT.

V gene TRBV15 combines with J gene TRBJ1-4; D perhaps matches TRBD1 (5 bases). This CDR3 has 16 amino acids. CDR1 and CDR2 from the germline V gene are LNHNV and YYDKDF (reference sequence). V was pared by 3 bases and J by 6 bases, with 17 bases between. This CDR3 is CATSSAAGFRDEKLFF. The CDR3 coding sequence is TGTGCCACCAGCAGCGCGGCAGGGTTCCGAGATGAAAAACTGTTTTTT.

The gene calls are TRBV11-2 and TRBJ2-7, with 10 bases identical to TRBD2. CDR3 length: 18 residues. V dropped 5 bases and J dropped 5; count of bases not matched to a gene: 18. The germline V gene has CDR1 SGHAT and CDR2 FQNNGV. CDR3 in amino acids: CASSHLGAQAGGQNEQYF. Written as DNA, the CDR3 is TGTGCCAGCAGCCACCTAGGGGCCCAAGCGGGGGGGCAGAACGAGCAGTACTTC.

Notes on this clone: Other DNA sequences in this sample translate to the same CDR3. V gene TRBV12-3 or TRBV12-4 combines with J gene TRBJ1-5; TRBD1 agrees at 10 bases. V lost 5 bases to trimming and J lost 10 bases; unmatched junction nucleotides: 5. The CDR3 has 13 amino acids. CDR3 DNA: TGTGCCAGCAGTCCCCGGACAGGGGGACCCCAGCATTTT. Amino acid sequence: CASSPRTGGPQHF.

The chain combines TRBV28 with TRBJ2-2, with TRBD1 as a possible D gene (6 bases). The CDR3 totals 12 residues. Germline CDR1 and CDR2: MDHEN and SYDVKM. V lost 6 bases and J 6 bases, leaving 8 bases between the germline ends. CDR3 bases: TGTGCCAGCAGGGACAGCGCCGGGGAGCTGTTTTTT. As protein: CASRDSAGELFF.

The chain combines TRBV3-1 (or the pseudogene TRBV3-2) with TRBJ2-3; TRBD1 is a possible D gene (6 bases). This CDR3 contains 15 residues. In germline, CDR1 is LGHDT, CDR2 YNNKEL (reference sequence). V lost 7 bases, J lost 0 bases, and 14 bases lay in between. CDR3 sequence (DNA): TGTGCCAGCACCTCAGGGGCCAGTAGCACAGATACGCAGTATTTT. Amino acids: CASTSGASSTDTQYF.

V and J are TRBV16 and TRBJ1-5; D gene unclear. Trimming removed 3 bases at V and 5 bases at J, with 8 bases between. CDR1 and CDR2 (germline): KGHSY, FQNENV. The CDR3 has 13 amino acids. The CDR3 loop reads CASSHRWDQPQHF. DNA of the CDR3: TGTGCCAGCAGCCACAGGTGGGATCAGCCCCAGCATTTT. The entire variable domain, with the rest obtained from reference TRBV16 and TRBJ1-5, is as follows: GEEVAQTPKHLVRGEGQKAKLYCAPIKGHSYVFWYQQVLKNEFKFLISFQNENVFDETGMPKERFSAKCLPNSPCSLEIQATKLEDSAVYFCASSHRWDQPQHFGDGTRLSIL.

The chain links TRBV10-1 to TRBJ2-5, with 10 bases lining up with TRBD1. CDR1 is WNHNN and CDR2 is SYGVQD in the germline V gene (reference sequence). CDR3 size: 15 residues. The V and J ends lost 0 bases and 8 bases, in that order; junction bases with no gene match: 6. For the CDR3, the DNA is TGCGCCAGCAGTGAGTCTGTGGACAGGGGGACTACCCAGTACTTC. It is translated as CASSESVDRGTTQYF.

The J gene is TRBJ2-1, the V gene TRBV6-6, with D uncertain. The CDR3 runs to 14 residues. Germline loops: CDR1 MNHNY, CDR2 SVGAGI (reference sequence). Trimming left V 4 bases short and J 1 base short, with 8 bases between. CDR3 DNA: TGTGCCAGCAGTTCTCCAGGATCCTACAATGAGCAGTTCTTC. This gives the protein CASSSPGSYNEQFF.

The chain carries TRBV28 and TRBJ1-2, with D maybe TRBD1 (5 bases). The germline V and J ends were trimmed by 5 bases and 3 bases, with 16 bases remaining between them. CDR1 and CDR2 from the germline V gene are MDHEN and SYDVKM. The CDR3 loop spans 15 amino acids. The CDR3 region is CASSPPGGGDYGYTF. CDR3 nucleotide sequence: TGTGCCAGCAGTCCCCCCGGTGGGGGGGACTATGGCTACACCTTC.

This clone occurred a few times. V is TRBV30 and J is TRBJ1-2, with 12 bases fitting TRBD1. Germline trimming cut 3 bases from V and 6 bases from J; bases unmatched to any gene: 11. The CDR3 loop spans 16 amino acids. Germline V gene lookup returns CDR1 GTSNPN and CDR2 SVGIG (reference sequence). CDR3 sequence (DNA): TGTGCCTGGAGAGAGTTTGGGACAGGGGGCGGAGATGGCTACACCTTC. Its protein is CAWREFGTGGGDGYTF.

The CDR3 loop is CASSSGEFRVDTQYF. The CDR3 DNA reads as TGTGCCAGCAGCTCAGGGGAGTTTAGGGTAGATACGCAGTATTTT. The chain recombines TRBV2 with TRBJ2-3; perhaps TRBD1 as D (6 bases). This CDR3 contains 15 residues. The germline CDR1 and CDR2 sequences are SNHLY and FYNNEI. V was clipped by 6 bases and J by 5 bases, with 18 bases between them.

This clone was seen only a few times. V is TRBV9 and J is TRBJ1-4, with a tentative D call TRBD1 (5 bases). Trimming took off 2 bases at V and 4 bases at J, with 12 bases between the two ends. CDR1 is SGDLS and CDR2 is YYNGEE in the germline V gene. This CDR3 spans 15 amino acids. This chain's CDR3 is CASSVGGGFNEKLFF. The CDR3 DNA reads TGTGCCAGCAGCGTGGGGGGAGGGTTTAATGAAAAACTGTTTTTT.

The chain is built from TRBV7-8 and TRBJ1-2; 7 positions match TRBD1. J lost 0 bases, V lost 5 bases, and 9 bases had no gene match. In germline, CDR1 is SGHVS, CDR2 FQNEAQ. The CDR3 has 16 amino acids. CDR3 sequence reads: CASSPLTGPTNYGYTF. The CDR3, as DNA: TGTGCCAGCAGCCCTTTGACAGGGCCAACTAACTATGGCTACACCTTC. The whole variable domain, remainder taken from reference TRBV7-8 and TRBJ1-2, is GAGVSQSPRYKVAKRGQDVALRCDPISGHVSLFWYQQALGQGPEFLTYFQNEAQLDKSGLPSDRFFAERPEGSVSTLKIQRTQQEDSAVYLCASSPLTGPTNYGYTFGSGTRLTVV.

This chain connects TRBV9 to TRBJ1-4, with 7 bases matching TRBD1. The CDR3 consists of 15 residues. V lost 4 bases to trimming and J lost 3 bases; unmatched junction nucleotides: 6. CDR1 and CDR2 (germline): SGDLS, YYNGEE. The CDR3: CASSLRTGANEKLFF. The CDR3 DNA is TGTGCCAGCAGCCTCAGGACAGGAGCTAATGAAAAACTGTTTTTT.

V and J are TRBV5-8 and TRBJ2-1; D is ambiguous. CDR1 and CDR2 (germline): SGHTS, YDEGEE. Trimming removed 4 bases from V and 0 bases from J, with 14 bases in between. The CDR3 spans 16 residues. As DNA, the CDR3 is TGTGCCAGCAGCCCGGGTGCGAGAAGCTCCTACAATGAGCAGTTCTTC. It translates to CASSPGARSSYNEQFF. Drawing the rest from reference TRBV5-8 and TRBJ2-1, the complete variable domain is EAGVTQSPTHLIKTRGQQATLRCSPISGHTSVYWYQQALGLGLQFLLWYDEGEERNRGNFPPRFSGRQFPNYSSELNVNALELEDSALYLCASSPGARSSYNEQFFGPGTRLTVL.

The V gene is TRBV28, the J gene TRBJ2-5; 8 bases match TRBD1. The V gene's germline CDR1 is MDHEN and CDR2 SYDVKM. Trimming took 7 bases from V and 5 from J; bases not matched to a gene: 18. The CDR3 contains 17 residues. As DNA, the CDR3 is TGTGCCAGCACAGGGGGCGGACTGAGGACGGGGTTTGAGACCCAGTACTTC. Its protein product is CASTGGGLRTGFETQYF.

This rearrangement joins TRBV27 to TRBJ1-5; 10 nucleotides agree with TRBD1. Trimming at V came to 6 bases and at J to 2 bases, leaving 4 bases not matched to a gene. Germline V lookup: CDR1 MNHEY, CDR2 SMNVEV (reference sequence). This CDR3 is 15 amino acids long. The CDR3 loop is CASSPGTGGNQPQHF. CDR3 nucleotide sequence: TGTGCCAGCAGCCCCGGGACAGGGGGCAATCAGCCCCAGCATTTT.

The CDR3 loop reads CASANSGGTYEQYF. CDR3 DNA sequence: TGTGCCAGTGCCAACAGCGGCGGAACCTACGAGCAGTACTTC. This chain joins TRBV19 and TRBJ2-7; maybe TRBD2 (5 bases). Trimming shortened V by 8 bases and J by 2 bases, and 16 bases separated the two germline ends. The CDR3 is 14 amino acids. Germline V gives CDR1 LNHDA, CDR2 SQIVND (reference sequence).

V usage is TRBV6-5 and J usage is TRBJ2-3; 8 positions agree with TRBD2. Germline V lookup: CDR1 MNHEY, CDR2 SVGAGI. V was pared by 6 bases and J by 2 bases, with 7 bases of the junction left unmatched. This CDR3 contains 15 residues. Written as DNA, the CDR3 is TGTGCCAGCAGAACGGGACTAGGGGACACAGATACGCAGTATTTT. Translating gives CASRTGLGDTDTQYF.

This chain uses TRBV18 with TRBJ1-3; TRBD1 might be the D (5 bases). Germline values: CDR1 KGHSH, CDR2 LQKENI. Trimming pared 2 bases from V and 2 bases from J, leaving 10 bases between. The CDR3 sequence is 15 residues long. In DNA form, the CDR3 reads TGTGCCAGCTCACCAGCCAGGGCGGCTGGAAACACCATATATTTT. It translates to CASSPARAAGNTIYF.

The chain joins TRBV7-2 to TRBJ1-1; 7 bases match TRBD1. The CDR3 is 14 amino acids. V was clipped by 2 bases and J by 3 bases; unmatched bases: 3. Looked up from germline, CDR1 is SGHTA and CDR2 is FQGNSA. The DNA for the CDR3 is TGTGCCAGCAGCTTACAGGGGGGAGACACTGAAGCTTTCTTT. Translating gives CASSLQGGDTEAFF.

This rearrangement joins TRBV9 to TRBJ2-2; 10 bases fit TRBD2. Looked up from germline, CDR1 is SGDLS and CDR2 is YYNGEE. The CDR3 is 16 amino acids. The J segment lost 4 bases and the V segment lost 1 base, leaving 4 bases of the junction unmatched. The CDR3 here is CASSVMSGGVTGELFF. The CDR3 region has the DNA TGTGCCAGCAGCGTAATGAGCGGGGGGGTCACCGGGGAGCTGTTTTTT. Filled out from reference TRBV9 and TRBJ2-2, the complete variable domain reads DSGVTQTPKHLITATGQRVTLRCSPRSGDLSVYWYQQSLDQGLQFLIQYYNGEERAKGNILERFSAQQFPDLHSELNLSSLELGDSALYFCASSVMSGGVTGELFFGEGSRLTVL.

The V gene is TRBV6-8, the J gene TRBJ2-5; a possible D gene is TRBD2 (5 bases). Trimming stripped 4 bases from V and 2 bases from J, with 11 bases between. The CDR3 loop spans 14 amino acids. Germline V lookup: CDR1 MNHGY, CDR2 SAAAGT. CDR3 nucleotide sequence: TGTGCCAGCAGTTCTTGCGCGGGTCAAGAGACCCAGTACTTC. It translates to CASSSCAGQETQYF.

This rearrangement joins TRBV5-6 to TRBJ2-7; 7 bases are a match to TRBD1. Germline CDR1 is SGHDT and CDR2 is YYEEEE. This CDR3 is built from 14 residues. Germline trimming cut 6 bases from V and 2 bases from J; bases unmatched to any gene: 8. CDR3 residues: CASTRETGTYEQYF. For the CDR3, the DNA is TGTGCCAGCACTAGGGAGACAGGGACCTACGAGCAGTACTTC.

The CDR3 region is CASSLELNTQYF. CDR3 DNA: TGTGCCAGCAGTCTAGAGCTGAATACGCAGTATTTT. This chain joins TRBV2 and TRBJ2-3; D remains ambiguous. This CDR3 is 12 amino acids long. With 5 bases removed from V and 7 bases from J, the gap between germline ends came to 10 bases. Germline V gives CDR1 SNHLY, CDR2 FYNNEI.